This TCR beta chain appears in the sequencing data of a study of OX40 agonist ivuxolimab in advanced cancers. Looking at the study overall: Patients were given ivuxolimab, an antibody that agonizes OX40 (CD134). Recorded diagnoses for dose-escalation patients were hepatocellular carcinoma, melanoma, renal cell or head and neck cancer. Of the patients, three showed partial responses, one with hepatocellular carcinoma and two with cutaneous melanoma.

Here immunoSEQ multiplex PCR was the method, and the copy in TCRdb shows in-frame clones only, minus some. The table records approximately 89,000 clones, just over 85% of them present only once. Germline V gene data show CDR1 as SGHTS and CDR2 as YDEGEE. Trimming shortened V by 2 bases and J by 0 bases, and 12 bases separated the two germline ends. This CDR3 contains 16 residues. The material sequenced was CD4+ or CD8+ T cells sorted from blood, taken in a trial of the OX40 agonist ivuxolimab. This chain uses TRBV5-8 with TRBJ1-3; possibly TRBD1 for D (5 bases). The clonotype comes from an adult with an advanced solid tumor such as melanoma, head and neck, liver or kidney cancer. For the CDR3, the DNA is TGTGCCAGCAGCTTTATGGGGGAGAGCTCTGGAAACACCATATATTTT. Amino acid sequence: CASSFMGESSGNTIYF.